The rows below give T cell receptor beta chains drawn from one sample of a study of cytotoxic CD8 clonotypes in ibrutinib-treated CLL. The repertoire was sequenced with immunoSEQ multiplex PCR; TCRdb's copy has only in-frame clones and lacks some. Among about 140,000 clones listed, approximately 80% were seen once. The starting material was PBMCs, obtained after 36 months of ibrutinib treatment. The receptors stem from a human donor with chronic lymphocytic leukemia. CDR3s include the opening cysteine and the closing phenylalanine or tryptophan. Fields, in order: J gene, clone size, D gene, V gene, CDR3 protein, CDR3 DNA. D genes are given only for firm matches. Where a row states a size, it is once, few, many or the class of an expanded clone; other rows omit it.

>TRBJ1-2|NA|NA|TRBV18
CASSPQEGSGYGYTF
TGTGCCAGCTCCCCACAGGAGGGAAGTGGCTATGGCTACACCTTC
>TRBJ1-1|NA|NA|TRBV6-4
CASSDSSGEAFF
TGTGCCAGCAGTGACTCTTCGGGTGAAGCTTTCTTT
>TRBJ2-2|NA|NA|TRBV5-1
CASSTPGNLGELFF
TGCGCCAGCAGTACCCCCGGGAATCTCGGGGAGCTGTTTTTT
>TRBJ2-7|once|NA|TRBV12-5
CASGRSTGSEQYF
TGTGCTAGTGGCCGATCTACAGGGAGCGAGCAGTACTTC
>TRBJ1-2|once|NA|TRBV30
CAWAQGNYGYTF
TGTGCCTGGGCACAGGGTAACTATGGCTACACCTTC
>TRBJ1-2|NA|NA|TRBV28
CASSSRTYGYTF
TGTGCCAGCAGTTCTAGAACCTATGGCTACACCTTC
>TRBJ1-1|NA|NA|TRBV5-5
CASSLVWEKGTEAFF
TGTGCCAGCAGCTTGGTCTGGGAAAAAGGCACTGAAGCTTTCTTT
>TRBJ1-2|few|NA|TRBV30
CAWSVRHGKLEF
TGTGCCTGGAGTGTTCGGCACGGGAAATTGGAATTC
>TRBJ2-3|NA|NA|TRBV2
CASSPPDTQYF
TGTGCCAGCAGCCCCCCAGATACGCAGTATTTT
>TRBJ2-5|NA|TRBD2|TRBV7-2
CASSTRTSGGRETQYF
TGTGCCAGCAGCACCCGGACTAGCGGGGGTCGGGAGACCCAGTACTTC
>TRBJ2-7|NA|NA|TRBV6-6
CAIGGQTYEQYF
TGTGCCATTGGGGGACAAACATACGAGCAGTACTTC
>TRBJ2-3|NA|NA|TRBV11-3
CASSLGVGEDTQYF
TGTGCCAGCAGCTTAGGAGTCGGAGAAGATACGCAGTATTTT
>TRBJ2-7|NA|NA|TRBV28
CASSRTPEQYF
TGTGCCAGCAGCCGTACCCCCGAGCAGTACTTC
>TRBJ2-1|NA|NA|TRBV11-3
CASSFGAYNEQFF
TGTGCCAGCAGCTTCGGAGCCTACAATGAGCAGTTCTTC